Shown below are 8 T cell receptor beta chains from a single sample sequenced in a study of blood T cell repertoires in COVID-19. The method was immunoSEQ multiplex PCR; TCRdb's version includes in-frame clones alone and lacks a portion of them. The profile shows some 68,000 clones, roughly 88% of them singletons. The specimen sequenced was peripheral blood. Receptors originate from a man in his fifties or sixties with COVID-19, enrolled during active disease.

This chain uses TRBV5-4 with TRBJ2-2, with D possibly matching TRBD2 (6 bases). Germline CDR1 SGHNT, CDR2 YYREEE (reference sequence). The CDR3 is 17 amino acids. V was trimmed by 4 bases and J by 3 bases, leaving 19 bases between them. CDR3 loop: CASSPRASAYHTGELFF. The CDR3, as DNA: TGTGCCAGCAGCCCTCGTGCTAGCGCGTACCACACCGGGGAGCTGTTTTTT.

The CDR3 spells CASSPLGGAEQYF. CDR3 sequence (DNA): TGTGCCAGTAGTCCCCTGGGGGGTGCGGAGCAGTACTTC. The rearrangement uses TRBV19 and TRBJ2-7, with D possibly TRBD2 on 6 matching bases. This CDR3 has 13 residues. V was trimmed by 5 bases and J by 7 bases, leaving 15 bases between them. Germline CDR1 is LNHDA and CDR2 is SQIVND (reference sequence).

CDR3 sequence reads: CASSLPRGRLEAFF. CDR3 bases: TGTGCCAGCAGCTTACCCAGGGGCCGGCTTGAAGCTTTCTTT. The chain links TRBV7-8 to TRBJ1-1, with D perhaps matching TRBD1 (6 bases). The CDR3 runs 14 residues. Germline V gene sequence: CDR1 SGHVS, CDR2 FQNEAQ. The ends were cut back, 2 bases at V and 7 bases at J, with 14 bases in the middle.

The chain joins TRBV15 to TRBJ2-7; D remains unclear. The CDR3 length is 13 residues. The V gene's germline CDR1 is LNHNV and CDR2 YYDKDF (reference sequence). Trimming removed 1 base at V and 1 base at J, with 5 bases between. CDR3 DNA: TGTGCCACCAGCAGAGCTAGGTCCTACGAGCAGTACTTC. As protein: CATSRARSYEQYF.

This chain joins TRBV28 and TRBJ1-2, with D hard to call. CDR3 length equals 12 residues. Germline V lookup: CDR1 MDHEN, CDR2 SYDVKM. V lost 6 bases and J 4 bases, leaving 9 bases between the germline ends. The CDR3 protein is CASSQASYGYTF. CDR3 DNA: TGTGCCAGCAGCCAGGCCTCCTATGGCTACACCTTC.

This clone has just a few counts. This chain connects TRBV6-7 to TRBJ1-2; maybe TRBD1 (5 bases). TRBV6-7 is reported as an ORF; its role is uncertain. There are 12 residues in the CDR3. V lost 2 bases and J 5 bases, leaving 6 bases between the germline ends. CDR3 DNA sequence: TGTGCCAGCAGTTACAGGGGATATGGCTACACCTTC. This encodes CASSYRGYGYTF.

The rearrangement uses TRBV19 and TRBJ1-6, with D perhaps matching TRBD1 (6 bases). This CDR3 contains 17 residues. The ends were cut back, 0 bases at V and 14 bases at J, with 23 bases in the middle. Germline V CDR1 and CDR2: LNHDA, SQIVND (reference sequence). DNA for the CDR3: TGTGCCAGTAGTATAGATTTAGCTACCGGGACAACCGCAACCCTCCACTTT. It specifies CASSIDLATGTTATLHF.

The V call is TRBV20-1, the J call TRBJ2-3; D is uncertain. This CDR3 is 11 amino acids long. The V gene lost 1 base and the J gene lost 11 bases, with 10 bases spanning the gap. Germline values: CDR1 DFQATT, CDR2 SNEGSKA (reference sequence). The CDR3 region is CSARAPEQQYF. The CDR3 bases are TGCAGTGCTAGAGCGCCTGAACAGCAGTATTTT.